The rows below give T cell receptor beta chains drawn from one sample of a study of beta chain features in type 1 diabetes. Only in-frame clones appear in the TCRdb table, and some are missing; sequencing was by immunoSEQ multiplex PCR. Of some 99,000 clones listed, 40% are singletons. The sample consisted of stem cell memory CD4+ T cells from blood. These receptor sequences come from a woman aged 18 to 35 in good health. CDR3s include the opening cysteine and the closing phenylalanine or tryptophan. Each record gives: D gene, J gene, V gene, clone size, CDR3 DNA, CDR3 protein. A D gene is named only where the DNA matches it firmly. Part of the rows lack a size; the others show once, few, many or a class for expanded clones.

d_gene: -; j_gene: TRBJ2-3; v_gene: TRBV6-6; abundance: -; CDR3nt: TGTGCCAGCAGTTACTCGCCGGGCACAGATACGCAGTATTTT; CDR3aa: CASSYSPGTDTQYF
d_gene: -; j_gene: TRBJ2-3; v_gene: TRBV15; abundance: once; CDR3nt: TGTGCCACCAGCGCGACAGAAGTAAGCACAGATACGCAGTATTTT; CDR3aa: CATSATEVSTDTQYF
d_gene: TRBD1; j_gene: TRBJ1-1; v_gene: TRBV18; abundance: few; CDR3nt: TGTGCCAGCTCCCCCGAGGCAGGGGGAGTCACTGAAGCTTTCTTT; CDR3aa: CASSPEAGGVTEAFF
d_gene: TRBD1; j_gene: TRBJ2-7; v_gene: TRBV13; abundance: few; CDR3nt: TGTGCCAGCAGCTCTCAGGACAGGGTTTTCTTTGGCGAGCAGTACTTC; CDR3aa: CASSSQDRVFFGEQYF
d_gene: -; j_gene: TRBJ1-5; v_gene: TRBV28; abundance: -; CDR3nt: TGTGCCAGCAGTCCCCGTTTGAGAGGAAATCAGCCCCAGCATTTT; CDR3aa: CASSPRLRGNQPQHF
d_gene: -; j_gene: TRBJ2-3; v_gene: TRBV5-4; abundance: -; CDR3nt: TGTGCCAGCAGCTTCATGACAGGCCTCACAGATACGCAGTATTTT; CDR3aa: CASSFMTGLTDTQYF
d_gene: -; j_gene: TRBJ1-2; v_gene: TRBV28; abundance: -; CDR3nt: TGTGCCAGCAGTTACACTCAGGGGCCTGACGGCTACACCTTC; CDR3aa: CASSYTQGPDGYTF
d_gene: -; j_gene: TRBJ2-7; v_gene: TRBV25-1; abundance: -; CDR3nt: TGTGCCAGCAGTTCCCCAGTCTCCTACGAGCAGTACTTC; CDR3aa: CASSSPVSYEQYF
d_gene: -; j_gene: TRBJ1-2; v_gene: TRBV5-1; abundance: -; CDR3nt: TGCGCCAGCAGCCTTCGATACCTATCGGAAGAGGTCGGCTACACCTTC; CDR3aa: CASSLRYLSEEVGYTF
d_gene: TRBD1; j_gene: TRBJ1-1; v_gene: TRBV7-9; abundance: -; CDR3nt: TGTGCCAGCAGCTTACAGGGGGCGACCGAAGCTTTCTTT; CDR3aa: CASSLQGATEAFF